Following are 6 T cell receptor beta chains from one sample sequenced in a study of T cells in women clearing cervical HPV infection. Some clones are missing from TCRdb's copy, which holds only in-frame ones; the method was immunoSEQ multiplex PCR. This repertoire includes tens of thousands of clones. Material for sequencing was blood buffy coat. These receptors all come from a woman between 18 and 70 years old with a cervical HPV16 infection that either progressed to CIN3+ or cleared (not recorded which).

As concerns this clone: The read terminates 3 residues before the CDR3 end, so the remaining end is supplied by the germline J gene. The sample carries other DNA sequences with the same CDR3. The gene calls are TRBV19 and TRBJ2-3, with TRBD1 identical over 11 bases. CDR3 size: 15 residues. Germline lookup yields CDR1 LNHDA and CDR2 SQIVND (reference sequence). CDR3 amino acids: CATNARTGGLETQYF. CDR3 DNA, as far as it was read: TGTGCCACAAACGCAAGGACAGGGGGCTTGGAGACG.

Concerning this clone itself: The read ends 3 residues early relative to the CDR3; the germline J gene fills the gap. The rearrangement uses TRBV7-6 and TRBJ2-5, with D perhaps matching TRBD2 (7 bases). CDR1 is SGHVS and CDR2 is FNYEAQ in the germline V gene. This CDR3 has 15 residues. Trimming cost V 4 bases and J 4 bases, with 16 bases left between them. The CDR3 bases that were read are TGTGCCAGCAGCTCTGGGGGGGGCGTGGGAGAGACC. Protein: CASSSGGGVGET. The full CDR3 is CASSSGGGVGETQYF.

Concerning this clone: The read comes to an end 3 residues before the CDR3 does, leaving the germline J gene to fill in the end. The chain links TRBV20-1 to TRBJ2-2; 8 bases map to TRBD1. The CDR3 contains 16 residues. CDR1 DFQATT and CDR2 SNEGSKA come from the germline V gene (reference sequence). The CDR3 DNA, read in part, is TGCAGTGCTAGAGCTGGACAGGGTTCCTATAATTCACCG. Its translation: CSARAGQGSYNSP. The whole CDR3 is CSARAGQGSYNSPLFF.

Concerning this clone itself: The sequenced fragment ends 3 residues before the CDR3 boundary, so the rest is inferred from the germline J gene. The rearrangement links TRBV20-1 to TRBJ1-2; a possible D gene is TRBD1 (5 bases). Germline V gene data show CDR1 as DFQATT and CDR2 as SNEGSKA (reference sequence). This CDR3 has 13 residues. Trimming left V 0 bases short and J 5 bases short, with 10 bases between. Incomplete CDR3 DNA: TGCAGTGCTAGAGATCCCGCAGGGTATGGC. Residues: CSARDPAGYG. The full CDR3 sequence reads CSARDPAGYGYTF.

Details on this clone: With the read ending 3 residues before the CDR3 end, the germline J gene is used to fill in that end. The chain has TRBV5-1 and TRBJ2-5, with D perhaps TRBD1 (5 bases). CDR1 SGHRS and CDR2 YFSETQ come from the germline V gene. This CDR3 is 12 amino acids long. The germline V and J ends were trimmed by 5 bases and 5 bases, with 10 bases remaining between them. CDR3 DNA, as far as it was read: TGCGCCAGCAGTCTGGGGCCGGAGACC. This translates into CASSLGPET. The entire CDR3 is CASSLGPETQYF.

As concerns this clone: The read terminates 3 residues ahead of where the CDR3 ends, so the germline J gene completes it. The chain combines TRBV30 with TRBJ1-2, with 7 bases that match TRBD1. CDR1 is GTSNPN, CDR2 SVGIG, per germline (reference sequence). This CDR3 is built from 16 residues. Losses at the gene ends were 3 bases for V and 4 bases for J; bases not matched to a gene: 14. The covered CDR3 bases are TGTGCCTGGAGCCCCCCCGGGACAGTTATCCCCTATGGC. This encodes CAWSPPGTVIPYG. From start to end, the CDR3 is CAWSPPGTVIPYGYTF.